The present TCR beta chain was sequenced within a study of T cells expressing NK-cell markers. The CDR3 length is 15 residues. From its re-call of the 5' RACE reads, TCRdb lists each CDR3 protein once, without DNA. The sample includes some 340,000 distinct CDR3 sequences. The sequence was obtained from a man aged 18-69 years in good health. The chain combines TRBV12-3 or TRBV12-4 with TRBJ1-5. Sequencing used blood T cells: a sorted CD56 or NKG2C T cell subset, CD4+ or CD8+ T cells, or bulk PBMC T cells (not recorded which). The CDR3 is CASSFAVSFNQPQHF.